This TCR beta chain was captured in a study of CXCR3 chemokines and chemotherapy response in bladder cancer. Each CDR3 protein gets one entry after TCRdb re-called the PCR reads with MiXCR. Of fewer than 3,500 distinct CDR3 sequences detected, roughly a quarter appear once; the ten largest clones hold roughly 15%. From germline, CDR1 is LNHDA and CDR2 SQIVND (reference sequence). V dropped 6 bases and J dropped 5; count of bases not matched to a gene: 4. The CDR3 extends over 14 amino acids. This clonotype is judged medium-sized. This rearrangement joins TRBV19 to TRBJ1-5; 10 bases fit TRBD1. The source of this sequence is a human donor with bladder cancer that did not respond to neoadjuvant chemotherapy. The material was obtained from a patient whose treatment included neoadjuvant chemotherapy. The CDR3 DNA follows: TGTGCCAGTAGCGGGGACAGGGGATATCAGCCCCAGCATTTT. It specifies CASSGDRGYQPQHF.